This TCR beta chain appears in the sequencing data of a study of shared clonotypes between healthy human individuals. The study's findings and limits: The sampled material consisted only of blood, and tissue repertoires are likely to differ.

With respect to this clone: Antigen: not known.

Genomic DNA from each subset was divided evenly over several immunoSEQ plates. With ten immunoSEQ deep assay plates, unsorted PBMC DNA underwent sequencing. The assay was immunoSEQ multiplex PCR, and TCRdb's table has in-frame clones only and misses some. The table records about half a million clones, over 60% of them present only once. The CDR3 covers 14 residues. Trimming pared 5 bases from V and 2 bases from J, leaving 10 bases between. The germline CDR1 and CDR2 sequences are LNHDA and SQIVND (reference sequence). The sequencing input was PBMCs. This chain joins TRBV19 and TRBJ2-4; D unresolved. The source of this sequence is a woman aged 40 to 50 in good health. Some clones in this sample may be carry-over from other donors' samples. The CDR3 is CASSSHETKNIQYF. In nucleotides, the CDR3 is TGTGCCAGTAGTTCCCACGAAACCAAAAACATTCAGTACTTC.